The following is a T cell receptor (beta chain) sequence with its context. Its antigen is not identified. This sample was included in a study of graft-versus-host responses after intestinal transplantation. Study in general: Each patient got anti-thymocyte globulin induction, then tacrolimus and steroids for roughly 3 years. General study results and limits: The presence of high graft-versus-host to host-versus-graft clonal ratios in allografts characterized patients with graft-donor T cell macrochimerism. Ileal or blood samples showed some GvH clones first, and such clones were also found in recipient marrow.

The assay was immunoSEQ multiplex PCR, and TCRdb's table has in-frame clones only and misses some. The table shows 5,000 or so clones, with 72% occurring only once. Intraepithelial and lamina propria lymphocytes were released after the graft tissue was processed. Germline CDR1 is SGHTA and CDR2 is FQGNSA. The CDR3 runs to 15 residues. The V segment lost 2 bases and the J segment 7 bases; nucleotides outside the gene matches: 6. V gene TRBV7-2 combines with J gene TRBJ2-1; the match to TRBD2 covers 9 bases. The sequence derives from a human patient who received an intestinal transplant, so some T cells may come from the graft donor. The source was ileum tissue, collected roughly 260 days after intestinal transplant. CDR3 amino acids: CASSLRTSAANEQFF. The CDR3 DNA reads TGTGCCAGCAGCTTAAGGACTAGCGCGGCAAATGAGCAGTTCTTC. Together with reference TRBV7-2 and TRBJ2-1, the CDR3 gives the full variable domain: GAGVSQSPSNKVTEKGKDVELRCDPISGHTALYWYRQSLGQGLEFLIYFQGNSAPDKSGLPSDRFSAERTGGSVSTLTIQRTQQEDSAVYLCASSLRTSAANEQFFGPGTRLTVL.